These 8 T cell receptor beta chains originate from one sample sequenced in a study of cytomegalovirus exposure and HLA in healthy donors. Amplification used 60 Vbeta primers and 13 Jbeta primers. Clones were sequenced by immunoSEQ multiplex PCR, and TCRdb holds only the in-frame ones, with some missing. The repertoire holds 200,000 to 250,000 clones, with more than 75% as singletons. Sequenced sample: PBMCs. These receptors were taken from a human donor in good health.

There are a few counts of this clone. The chain couples TRBV6-1 to TRBJ2-3, with 7 bases lining up with TRBD2. Trimming removed 3 bases from V and 3 bases from J; junction bases left unmatched: 3. CDR1 is MNHNS and CDR2 is SASEGT in the germline V gene. The CDR3 consists of 14 residues. The CDR3 DNA is TGTGCCAGCAGTGATTGGCGGGGGACAGATACGCAGTATTTT. It is translated as CASSDWRGTDTQYF.

The chain employs TRBV7-9 and TRBJ2-3, with TRBD2 identical over 11 bases. The junction had 5 bases not matched to a gene; V was cut back by 0 bases and J by 3 bases. The CDR3 covers 17 residues. Germline CDR1 reads SEHNR; CDR2 reads FQNEAQ (reference sequence). This CDR3 reads CASSLATSGIGTDTQYF. In nucleotides, the CDR3 is TGTGCCAGCAGCTTAGCGACTAGCGGGATTGGGACAGATACGCAGTATTTT.

This clone came up a few times. The chain recombines TRBV6-5 with TRBJ2-5; 7 bases match TRBD2. Germline trimming cut 3 bases from V and 0 bases from J; bases unmatched to any gene: 7. CDR1 MNHEY and CDR2 SVGAGI come from the germline V gene. This CDR3 spans 16 amino acids. The chain's CDR3 is CASSYSSGNHQETQYF. CDR3 in DNA: TGTGCCAGCAGTTATTCAAGCGGGAATCACCAAGAGACCCAGTACTTC.

The gene calls are TRBV6-4 and TRBJ2-1, with 10 bases matching TRBD1. Losses at the gene ends were 3 bases for V and 6 bases for J; bases not matched to a gene: 8. This CDR3 contains 16 residues. CDR1 MRHNA and CDR2 SNTAGT come from the germline V gene. The DNA of the CDR3 is TGTGCCAGCAGTGAACAAGGACAGGGGGGTAGCAATGAGCAGTTCTTC. This sequence encodes CASSEQGQGGSNEQFF.

The chain couples TRBV6-1 to TRBJ2-1; D is perhaps TRBD1 (8 bases). Germline V gene sequence: CDR1 MNHNS, CDR2 SASEGT. V dropped 4 bases and J dropped 8 bases, with 18 bases sitting between them. This CDR3 has 15 amino acids. DNA of the CDR3: TGTGCCAGCAGTGTAACAGGGGGAGGGAACGATGAGCAGTTCTTC. Translated: CASSVTGGGNDEQFF.

The chain uses TRBV7-8 and TRBJ1-1; D uncertain. The germline V gene encodes CDR1 SGHVS and CDR2 FQNEAQ. Trimming removed 8 bases at V and 0 bases at J, with 10 bases between. The CDR3 sequence is 13 residues long. CDR3: CASGSGVNTEAFF. The CDR3 DNA reads TGTGCCAGCGGAAGCGGGGTGAACACTGAAGCTTTCTTT.

This clone was seen once. The V gene is TRBV6-5, the J gene TRBJ1-2; D gene ambiguous. This CDR3 is built from 13 residues. Looked up from germline, CDR1 is MNHEY and CDR2 is SVGAGI. Trimming pared 8 bases from V and 8 bases from J, leaving 18 bases between. DNA for the CDR3: TGTGCCAGCCTGGGGAAGCCCGCGGGCGGCTACACCTTC. Translated, it gives CASLGKPAGGYTF.

The chain combines TRBV28 with TRBJ2-3; 7 positions match TRBD2. Germline values: CDR1 MDHEN, CDR2 SYDVKM. The length of the CDR3 is 13 residues. The V and J ends lost 2 bases and 13 bases, in that order; junction bases with no gene match: 9. This CDR3 is CASSLVSSGFKYF. DNA of the CDR3: TGTGCCAGCAGTTTAGTCTCTAGCGGATTTAAGTATTTT.